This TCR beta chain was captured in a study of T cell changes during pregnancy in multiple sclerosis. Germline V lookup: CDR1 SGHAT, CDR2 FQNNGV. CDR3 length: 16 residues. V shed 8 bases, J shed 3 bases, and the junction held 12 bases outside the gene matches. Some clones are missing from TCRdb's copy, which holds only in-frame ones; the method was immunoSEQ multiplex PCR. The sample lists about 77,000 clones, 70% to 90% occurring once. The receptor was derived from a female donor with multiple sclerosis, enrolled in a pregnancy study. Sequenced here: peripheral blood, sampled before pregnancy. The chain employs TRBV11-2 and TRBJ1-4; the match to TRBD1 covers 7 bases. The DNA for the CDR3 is TGTGCCAGCGGAAGACAGGGAACCCTCTCTAATGAAAAACTGTTTTTT. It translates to CASGRQGTLSNEKLFF.